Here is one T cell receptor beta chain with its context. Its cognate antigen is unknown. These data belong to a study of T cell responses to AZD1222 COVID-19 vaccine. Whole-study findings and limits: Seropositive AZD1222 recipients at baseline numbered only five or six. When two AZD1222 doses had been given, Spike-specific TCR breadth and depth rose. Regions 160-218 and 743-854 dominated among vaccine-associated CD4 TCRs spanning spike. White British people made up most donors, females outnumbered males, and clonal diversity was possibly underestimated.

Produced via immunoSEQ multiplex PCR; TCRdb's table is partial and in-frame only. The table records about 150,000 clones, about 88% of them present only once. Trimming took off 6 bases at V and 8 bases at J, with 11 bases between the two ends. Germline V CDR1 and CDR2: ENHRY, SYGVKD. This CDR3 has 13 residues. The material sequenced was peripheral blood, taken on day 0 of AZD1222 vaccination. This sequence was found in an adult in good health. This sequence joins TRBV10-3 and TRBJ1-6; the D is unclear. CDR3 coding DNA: TGTGCCATCAGGGGGATGCTGGATTCACCCCTCCACTTT. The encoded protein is CAIRGMLDSPLHF.